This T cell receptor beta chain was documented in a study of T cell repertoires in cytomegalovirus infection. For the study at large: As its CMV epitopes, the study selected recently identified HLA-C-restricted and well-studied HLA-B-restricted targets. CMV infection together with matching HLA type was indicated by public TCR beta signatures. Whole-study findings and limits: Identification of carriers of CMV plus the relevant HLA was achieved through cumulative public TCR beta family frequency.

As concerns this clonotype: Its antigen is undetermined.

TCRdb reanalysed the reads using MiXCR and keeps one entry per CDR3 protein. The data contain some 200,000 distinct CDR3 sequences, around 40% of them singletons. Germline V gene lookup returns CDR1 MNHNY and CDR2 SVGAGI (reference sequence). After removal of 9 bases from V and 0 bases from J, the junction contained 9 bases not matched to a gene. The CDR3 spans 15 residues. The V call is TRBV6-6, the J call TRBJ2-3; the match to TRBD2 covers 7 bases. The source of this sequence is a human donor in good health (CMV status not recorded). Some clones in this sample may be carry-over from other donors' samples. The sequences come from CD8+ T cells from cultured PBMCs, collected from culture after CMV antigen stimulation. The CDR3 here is CASWGGATSTDTQYF. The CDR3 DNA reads TGTGCCAGTTGGGGGGGAGCCACTAGCACAGATACGCAGTATTTT.